This TCR beta chain was obtained from a study of cytomegalovirus exposure and HLA in healthy donors (dated by TCRdb to the late 2010s). Context from the whole study: A later analysis indicated that the 95 to 150 validation repertoires were generated on the platform also employed for the approximately 700 repertoires of the first cohort. The study aimed to test whether signatures of past pathogen exposure could be identified by cataloging public T cell receptors. Along with the approximately 650-subject first cohort, a separate validation cohort of over a hundred different subjects was used. High-throughput TCR immunosequencing, statistical association of individual TCRs with disease status, and machine learning were combined to predict cytomegalovirus infection status. Findings and caveats that apply to the study as a whole: Across donors, most TCR sequences were observed very rarely, whereas some public TCRs were present in many individuals. A later analysis lacked HLA typing for the validation cohort, so it scored co-occurrence in that cohort across all 120 or so repertoires. A later analysis found that TCRs clustered in the first cohort also tended to co-occur in the 100 to 150 validation repertoires, with 94% of cluster scores above 0. The classifier was reported to diagnose cytomegalovirus status with high specificity and sensitivity in both the original cohort and the validation cohort. A total of fewer than 200 TCR beta chains were listed by the study as associated with cytomegalovirus. The authors suggested that the approach could potentially be extended to other disease states and immunological phenotypes. A few of the identified cytomegalovirus-associated TCR beta chains were confirmed in vitro to be specific for cytomegalovirus antigens.

Trimming at the junction amounts to 10 bases on V and 2 bases on J, and the germline ends lie 15 bases apart. CDR1 and CDR2 are drawn from the germline V gene: KGHSH, LQKENI. The CDR3 starts with the cysteine, ends with the phenylalanine, and has 13 residues. Of all the DNA, just the CDR3 is kept, 39 bases in frame from base 1. The library was obtained by the immunoSEQ multiplex PCR assay. In the paper's pipeline: To diagnose cytomegalovirus status from the catalog of TCR beta chain sequences, a statistical classification framework was built. TCRdb took this table from immuneACCESS and kept in-frame rearrangements with V and J called. Such tables lack part of the clones; where checked against another copy, unresolved V genes explain under half of the gap, and the rest is unexplained. V and J calls and clone size come straight from that table; D and trimming were deduced from the DNA. This sample is represented by about 160,000 clones; roughly 80% of them were singletons. The leading ten clones occupy about 2% of the sample.

The donors belonged to the validation cohort of approximately 130 subjects, which was separate from the roughly 700-subject first cohort. As regards this clone: This receptor's antigen is unknown. Base qualities are not at hand, and no much larger clone is one base apart.

The rearranged segments are TRBV18 and TRBJ2-7; the best D guess is TRBD1, with 5 bases matching. The clonotype originates from a man aged 25 to 40 in good health and CMV-seropositive. Sequencing was done on a sample of PBMCs. The DNA sequence follows: TGTGCCACCCAGGGCAGCCTAGCCTACGAGCAGTACTTC. The resulting protein is CATQGSLAYEQYF.